The TCR beta chain under discussion was sequenced for a study of blood T cell repertoires in COVID-19. This clone has only one observation. TCRdb keeps only in-frame clones here, not all; method: immunoSEQ multiplex PCR. The sample holds 65,000 or so clones, about 88% seen once. Sample: peripheral blood. This TCR was sampled from a man in his sixties with acute or convalescent COVID-19.

Here the CDR3 DNA reads TGTGCCAGCAGTTACCGGCCCTTCTCTGAATCGCCCCCCCTAGCGGGGGAGCTGTTTTTT. Its protein is CASSYRPFSESPPLAGELFF. V and J are TRBV6-2 or TRBV6-3 and TRBJ2-2; perhaps TRBD2 as D (6 bases). The CDR3 contains 20 residues. Trimming pared 2 bases from V and 8 bases from J, leaving 30 bases between. CDR1 and CDR2 from the germline V gene are MNHEY and SVGEGT.